Included here is one T cell receptor (beta chain) sequence, with context. This PCR relied on a set of 60 Vbeta primers and 13 Jbeta primers. TCRdb's table, derived via immunoSEQ multiplex PCR, lists solely in-frame clones and lacks some. The sample has 130,000 to 150,000 clones, around four fifths seen once; the top ten hold approximately 1.3%. These data are taken from a study of cytomegalovirus exposure and HLA in healthy donors. V was pared by 0 bases and J by 0 bases, with 7 bases between. The V gene's germline CDR1 is SGDLS and CDR2 YYNGEE. CDR3 size: 14 residues. The origin of this receptor is a male donor in good health and CMV-seropositive. The sequencing sample was made of PBMCs. The rearrangement links TRBV9 to TRBJ2-7; D possibly corresponds to TRBD2 (5 bases). CDR3 amino acids: CASSVDRDSYEQYF. The CDR3 coding sequence is TGTGCCAGCAGCGTAGATCGGGACTCCTACGAGCAGTACTTC.